One T cell receptor (beta chain) is described in this entry. Antigen specificity is unknown. The donors (healthy individuals) were bone marrow donors. The sample is drawn from a study of cytomegalovirus exposure and HLA in healthy donors. Study-wide findings and caveats: Serostatus for CMV was the only available immune exposure information. In a later analysis, HLA-C alleles had the fewest associated TCRs, DRB1 alleles the most.

Use of 60 Vbeta and 13 Jbeta primers characterized the PCR. Data came from immunoSEQ multiplex PCR; TCRdb stores just in-frame clones and leaves some out. The sample includes around 140,000 clones. V lost 5 bases, J lost 1 base, and 10 bases stayed unmatched. Per the germline V gene, CDR1 is SGHNT and CDR2 is YENEEA. This CDR3 contains 18 residues. The receptor's source is a man aged 18 to 30 in good health and CMV-seronegative. The sequencing sample was made of PBMCs. The genes are TRBV11-3 and TRBJ2-6, with 8 nucleotides matching TRBD1. The CDR3 loop is CASSRGTGRLSGANVLTF. The CDR3 DNA reads TGTGCCAGCAGCCGCGGGACAGGCCGCCTTTCTGGGGCCAACGTCCTGACTTTC.